This is a list of T cell receptor beta chains from one sample in a study of cytomegalovirus exposure and HLA in healthy donors. Libraries were prepared by immunoSEQ multiplex PCR; TCRdb keeps only in-frame clonotypes and omits some of them. This table holds about 130,000 clones, about 89% found once. The specimen was PBMCs. These receptors were collected from a woman between 18 and 29 years old in good health and CMV-seronegative. The CDR3 runs from the conserved cysteine through the conserved F or W. Fields, in order: V gene, clone size, J gene, CDR3 protein. Clone size appears in some rows only: once, few, many, or a class for an expanded clone.

V: TRBV5-4
size: few
J: TRBJ2-1
CDR3: CASSLITGAGNEQFF

V: TRBV28
size: -
J: TRBJ1-4
CDR3: CASSLPKFERSGKLFF

V: TRBV5-4
size: -
J: TRBJ2-7
CDR3: CASRGLGQGINEQYF

V: TRBV11-2
size: -
J: TRBJ2-6
CDR3: CASTIPLGGGASGANVLTF

V: TRBV5-1
size: -
J: TRBJ2-1
CDR3: CASSLNYGLEQFF

V: TRBV2
size: -
J: TRBJ2-7
CDR3: CASSPGVLNSYEQYF

V: TRBV18
size: once
J: TRBJ1-1
CDR3: CASSPGSLGAEAFF

V: TRBV10-3
size: -
J: TRBJ2-7
CDR3: CAISGSPGQGAYEQYF

V: TRBV6-5
size: -
J: TRBJ1-1
CDR3: CASRRGGRRDTEAFF

V: TRBV11-3
size: -
J: TRBJ1-5
CDR3: CASSLERNQPQHF

V: TRBV29-1
size: -
J: TRBJ1-4
CDR3: CSVLPRPGEKLFF

V: TRBV7-3
size: -
J: TRBJ2-2
CDR3: CASSLSVSSGELFF

V: TRBV4-1
size: -
J: TRBJ1-1
CDR3: CASSQDRQGVGTEAFF

V: TRBV28
size: few
J: TRBJ2-7
CDR3: CASTEVAANYEQYF

V: TRBV15
size: -
J: TRBJ2-3
CDR3: CATSSGFSTDTQYF

V: TRBV15
size: -
J: TRBJ2-5
CDR3: CATSGETGKETQYF

V: TRBV20-1
size: -
J: TRBJ1-1
CDR3: CSARERIEAFF

V: TRBV11-1
size: -
J: TRBJ1-1
CDR3: CASSRQLNTEAFF

V: TRBV19
size: -
J: TRBJ1-2
CDR3: CANINRDRGRGYGYTF

V: TRBV5-1
size: -
J: TRBJ1-3
CDR3: CASSLSGGRDTIYF

V: TRBV30
size: -
J: TRBJ1-2
CDR3: CAWTGQGHGYTF

V: TRBV11-3
size: few
J: TRBJ1-1
CDR3: CASSPLDRTTEAFF

V: TRBV12-5
size: -
J: TRBJ2-3
CDR3: CASGQGRDSSDTQYF

V: TRBV19
size: -
J: TRBJ1-2
CDR3: CASSTTGGGYGYTF

V: TRBV4-2
size: -
J: TRBJ2-1
CDR3: CASSQEPSGSSYNEQFF

V: TRBV5-1
size: -
J: TRBJ1-5
CDR3: CASSFSGTGNQPQHF

V: TRBV9
size: -
J: TRBJ1-3
CDR3: CASSEQGYSGNTIYF